This passage covers 9 T cell receptor beta chains from one sample sequenced in a study of graft-versus-host responses after intestinal transplantation. These receptors lack a known antigen. Using immunoSEQ multiplex PCR, the repertoire was profiled, and TCRdb retains in-frame clones only, with some absent. The top ten clones hold approximately 0.3% of a sample with about 88,000 clones, more than 85% of them seen once. Source: unstimulated CD4+ T cells sorted from spleen or lymph node cells, taken before transplant. The receptors derive from a human donor who was the organ donor for an intestinal transplant.

V is TRBV30 and J is TRBJ1-4; D is undetermined. This CDR3 has 13 amino acids. Germline V gene lookup returns CDR1 GTSNPN and CDR2 SVGIG (reference sequence). V lost 0 bases, J lost 8 bases, and 10 bases lay in between. The CDR3 loop reads CAWSVVLREKLFF. CDR3 nucleotide sequence: TGTGCCTGGAGTGTGGTACTCAGGGAAAAACTGTTTTTT.

The chain employs TRBV27 and TRBJ1-4; 10 nucleotides line up with TRBD1. The germline CDR1 and CDR2 sequences are MNHEY and SMNVEV (reference sequence). Trimming took 2 bases from V and 8 from J; bases not matched to a gene: 2. CDR3 length equals 14 residues. CDR3 in DNA: TGTGCCAGCAGTTTAAAGGGACAGGGGGAAAAACTGTTTTTT. As protein: CASSLKGQGEKLFF.

This chain links TRBV7-2 with TRBJ2-1; possibly TRBD2 for D (5 bases). The germline V gene has CDR1 SGHTA and CDR2 FQGNSA. The CDR3 contains 12 residues. Deletions cut 2 bases from V and 15 bases from J, with 14 bases between. The CDR3 is CASSLRQTKRFF. The CDR3 DNA reads as TGTGCCAGCAGCTTACGTCAGACTAAGCGGTTCTTC.

This clone was seen a few times. DNA of the CDR3: TGTGCCACCTCTATAGGGGGCTACTACGAGCAGTACTTC. Its translation: CATSIGGYYEQYF. The chain couples TRBV6-1 to TRBJ2-7, with 7 nucleotides matching TRBD1. This CDR3 has 13 amino acids. With 10 bases clipped from V and 3 bases from J, the junction kept 9 bases outside the gene matches. Per the germline V gene, CDR1 is MNHNS and CDR2 is SASEGT.

J is TRBJ2-7 and V is TRBV29-1; perhaps TRBD1 as D (6 bases). CDR1 is SQVTM and CDR2 is ANQGSEA in the germline V gene. The ends were cut back, 4 bases at V and 2 bases at J, with 9 bases in the middle. The CDR3 sequence is 12 residues long. The CDR3 protein is CSVGGPPYEQYF. The CDR3 DNA is TGCAGCGTTGGGGGGCCCCCCTACGAGCAGTACTTC.

The V and J genes are TRBV19 and TRBJ2-3; D perhaps matches TRBD2 (7 bases). The CDR3 covers 16 residues. Trimming stripped 0 bases from V and 8 bases from J, with 18 bases between. The germline V gene encodes CDR1 LNHDA and CDR2 SQIVND (reference sequence). The CDR3, as DNA: TGTGCCAGTAGTATAGATCGTGGGGGCGCTAGCGGTACGCAGTATTTT. This encodes CASSIDRGGASGTQYF.

This sequence joins TRBV5-1 and TRBJ2-1; TRBD2 matches at 12 bases. This CDR3 has 15 residues. The germline CDR1 and CDR2 sequences are SGHRS and YFSETQ. Germline trimming cut 7 bases from V and 8 bases from J; bases unmatched to any gene: 10. In DNA form, the CDR3 reads TGCGCCAGCCAACCAACTAGCGGGAGGCAGGATGAGCAGTTCTTC. This codes for CASQPTSGRQDEQFF.

The CDR3 coding sequence is TGTGCCAGCAGCAGGACAGGGACTGGAAACACCATATATTTT. Translation gives CASSRTGTGNTIYF. The gene calls are TRBV6-1 and TRBJ1-3, with 8 bases matching TRBD1. The CDR3 has 14 amino acids. J lost 2 bases, V lost 6 bases, and 3 bases had no gene match. Germline V gene lookup returns CDR1 MNHNS and CDR2 SASEGT.

The chain has TRBV7-9 and TRBJ2-1; the D is unclear. The V gene lost 7 bases and the J gene lost 5 bases, with 18 bases spanning the gap. The germline V gene has CDR1 SEHNR and CDR2 FQNEAQ (reference sequence). The CDR3 runs 15 residues. The CDR3 protein is CASNLGGPIHNEQFF. DNA for the CDR3: TGTGCCAGCAACCTCGGCGGTCCGATCCACAATGAGCAGTTCTTC.